This T cell receptor beta chain was profiled in a study of cytotoxic CD8 clonotypes in ibrutinib-treated CLL. General study results and limits: Clonality measured at baseline exceeded age-matched healthy donors, tracking circulating CD8+ T-cell counts. Public clonotypes were rare and shrank or held steady on treatment.

Points on this clone: Its antigen is not identified.

The data were produced by immunoSEQ multiplex PCR, yet TCRdb's version contains in-frame clones alone and is incomplete. The sample holds some 290,000 clones, almost 80% seen once. The material was PBMCs, obtained before ibrutinib treatment. The TCR sequence derives from a human donor with chronic lymphocytic leukemia.

Here the CDR3 reads CASSLSGGTGELFF. CDR3 in DNA: TGTGCCAGCAGTTTATCAGGGGGCACCGGGGAGCTGTTTTTT. V usage is TRBV27 and J usage is TRBJ2-2; D possibly corresponds to TRBD1 (6 bases). The germline V gene encodes CDR1 MNHEY and CDR2 SMNVEV (reference sequence). CDR3 length equals 14 residues. Trimming removed 0 bases from V and 4 bases from J, with 6 bases in between.